This T cell receptor beta chain was documented in a study of T cell changes during pregnancy in multiple sclerosis. V was clipped by 4 bases and J by 9 bases, with 11 bases between them. The CDR3 contains 13 residues. CDR1 and CDR2 (germline): SGHNT, YYREEE (reference sequence). Clones were sequenced by immunoSEQ multiplex PCR, and TCRdb holds only the in-frame ones, with some missing. The sample includes some 18,000 clones, 87% seen only once; the top ten take less than 15%. Sequencing used CD8+ T cells from peripheral blood mononuclear cells, obtained in the third trimester of pregnancy. The receptor comes from a female donor in good health, enrolled as a control in a pregnancy study. The rearrangement uses TRBV5-4 and TRBJ1-6; TRBD1 might be the D (5 bases). CDR3 sequence: CASSPEGPSPLHF. The CDR3 DNA reads as TGTGCCAGCAGCCCGGAGGGGCCTTCACCCCTCCACTTT.